These 25 T cell receptor beta chains originate from one sample sequenced in a study of T-cell memory formation after mild COVID-19. TCRdb reprocessed the 5' RACE reads via MiXCR and lists one record per CDR3 protein. Here the sample spans approximately 290,000 distinct CDR3 sequences, 8% to 9% being singletons. Material: PBMCs or a T cell subset sorted from them (not recorded which). The receptor set was obtained from a man aged 18 to 29 who had mild COVID-19 (a few samples of this study predate the infection). Cell type and time point are not known.

Comment on this clonotype: A read error is possible here, since a much larger clone lies one base away. The J gene is TRBJ2-3, the V gene TRBV7-6; D not certain. Per germline, CDR1 SGHVS and CDR2 FNYEAQ. Trimming pared 7 bases from V and 4 bases from J, leaving 12 bases between. This CDR3 spans 13 amino acids. CDR3 in amino acids: CASIYSAADTQYF. CDR3 bases: TGTGCCAGCATCTACTCAGCCGCAGATACGCAGTATTTT.

The DNA for the CDR3 is TGTGCCAGCAGGGATACAGGGTGGAATGAGCAGTTCTTC. Protein sequence: CASRDTGWNEQFF. The gene calls are TRBV25-1 and TRBJ2-1; the D gene is possibly TRBD1 (6 bases). The germline gives CDR1 MGHDK, CDR2 SYGVNS. Trimming pared 6 bases from V and 7 bases from J, leaving 13 bases between. This CDR3 has 13 residues.

The chain has TRBV5-4 and TRBJ2-3, with 8 nucleotides matching TRBD2. V shed 2 bases and J 0 bases; nucleotides not matched to a gene: 2. Germline CDR1 and CDR2: SGHNT and YYREEE (reference sequence). The length of the CDR3 is 15 residues. The CDR3 sequence: CASSFRGGSTDTQYF. CDR3 in DNA: TGTGCCAGCAGCTTCCGGGGGGGTAGCACAGATACGCAGTATTTT.

This clonotype was seen a handful of times. V is TRBV4-2 and J is TRBJ1-1; D is ambiguous. This CDR3 comprises 14 residues. V lost 3 bases, J lost 1 base, and 9 bases lay in between. Germline CDR1 reads LGHNA; CDR2 reads YNFKEQ. The CDR3, as DNA: TGTGCCAGCAGCCAGACTCGACAGAACACTGAAGCTTTCTTT. Translating gives CASSQTRQNTEAFF.

This clonotype was counted many times. V is TRBV5-1 and J is TRBJ2-7; maybe TRBD1 (6 bases). Per germline, CDR1 SGHRS and CDR2 YFSETQ. Trimming cost V 3 bases and J 2 bases, with 12 bases left between them. This CDR3 comprises 14 residues. The CDR3: CASSYLTGPYEQYF. The CDR3 region has the DNA TGCGCCAGCAGCTATTTAACAGGGCCCTACGAGCAGTACTTC. The variable domain in full, completed from reference TRBV5-1 and TRBJ2-7, reads KAGVTQTPRYLIKTRGQQVTLSCSPISGHRSVSWYQQTPGQGLQFLFEYFSETQRNKGNFPGRFSGRQFSNSRSEMNVSTLELGDSALYLCASSYLTGPYEQYFGPGTRLTVT.

This rearrangement joins TRBV18 to TRBJ1-1; D unclear. The germline V and J ends were trimmed by 2 bases and 1 base, with 8 bases remaining between them. Germline values: CDR1 KGHSH, CDR2 LQKENI. The CDR3 contains 14 residues. In DNA, the CDR3 is TGTGCCAGCTCACCAGATATGGAGAACACTGAAGCTTTCTTT. This encodes CASSPDMENTEAFF.

This clonotype was seen at least ten times. This chain connects TRBV29-1 to TRBJ1-1; D is perhaps TRBD1 (5 bases). In germline, CDR1 is SQVTM, CDR2 ANQGSEA. The CDR3 contains 12 residues. V lost 6 bases to trimming and J lost 1 base, with 9 bases between them. The CDR3 sequence is CSVLTANTEAFF. The CDR3 DNA is TGCAGCGTATTGACAGCGAACACTGAAGCTTTCTTT.

This chain joins TRBV6-5 and TRBJ1-5; D remains unclear. Germline loops: CDR1 MNHEY, CDR2 SVGAGI. The CDR3 totals 15 residues. Trimming removed 6 bases from V and 4 bases from J, with 16 bases in between. DNA of the CDR3: TGTGCCAGCAGAGCCATCGGTGGGTTAAATCAGCCCCAGCATTTT. Translation gives CASRAIGGLNQPQHF.

This clonotype appeared a few times. The J gene is TRBJ2-6, the V gene TRBV4-3, with D hard to call. Trimming left V 4 bases short and J 4 bases short, with 11 bases between. The CDR3 totals 15 residues. Germline CDR1 and CDR2: LGHNA and YSLEER. CDR3 sequence reads: CASSLDNDGANVLTF. In nucleotides, the CDR3 is TGCGCCAGCAGCCTAGACAATGACGGGGCCAACGTCCTGACTTTC.

This clonotype appeared a few times. The chain uses TRBV29-1 and TRBJ2-3; 9 bases are a match to TRBD1. Unmatched junction bases numbered 2, after V lost 7 bases and J lost 6 bases. The CDR3 is 11 amino acids. The germline gives CDR1 SQVTM, CDR2 ANQGSEA. The chain's CDR3 is CSGGQGDTQYF. In DNA form, the CDR3 reads TGCAGCGGGGGACAGGGCGATACGCAGTATTTT.

This clonotype was recorded at least ten times. The V call is TRBV20-1, the J call TRBJ2-4; no clear D. Trimming left V 3 bases short and J 4 bases short, with 10 bases between. Looked up from germline, CDR1 is DFQATT and CDR2 is SNEGSKA (reference sequence). This CDR3 is 13 amino acids long. The chain's CDR3 is CSARWTEKNIQYF. The CDR3, as DNA: TGCAGTGCTAGGTGGACGGAGAAAAACATTCAGTACTTC.

A few counts support this clonotype. The CDR3: CASSEAQAYEQYV. The CDR3 DNA follows: TGTGCCAGCAGTGAAGCGCAGGCATACGAGCAGTACGTC. The chain combines TRBV2 with TRBJ2-7; D gene ambiguous. Germline V gene data show CDR1 as SNHLY and CDR2 as FYNNEI. Trimming took 0 bases from V and 4 from J, leaving 7 bases between them. The CDR3 runs 13 residues.

This chain connects TRBV5-1 to TRBJ2-2, with 9 bases fitting TRBD1. CDR3 length: 15 residues. J lost 4 bases, V lost 0 bases, and 1 base had no gene match. The germline V gene has CDR1 SGHRS and CDR2 YFSETQ. CDR3 sequence (DNA): TGCGCCAGCAGCTTGGGACAGGGGGTCACCGGGGAGCTGTTTTTT. Protein sequence: CASSLGQGVTGELFF.

V is TRBV20-1 and J is TRBJ2-1, with a tentative D call TRBD2 (6 bases). The CDR3 contains 15 residues. Trimming stripped 3 bases from V and 3 bases from J, with 15 bases between. CDR1 DFQATT and CDR2 SNEGSKA come from the germline V gene (reference sequence). CDR3 nucleotides: TGCAGTGCTAGGCTCCGGGGGTTCCTCTACAATGAGCAGTTCTTC. Its translation is CSARLRGFLYNEQFF.

This clonotype appeared many times. The chain carries TRBV4-3 and TRBJ1-2; TRBD1 aligns across 8 bases. The V gene's germline CDR1 is LGHNA and CDR2 YSLEER. This CDR3 region has 14 residues. The V gene end was trimmed by 2 bases and the J gene end by 5 bases; junction bases not matched to a gene: 4. CDR3 protein: CASSQLGQGYGYTF. The CDR3 bases are TGCGCCAGCAGCCAACTCGGACAGGGATATGGCTACACCTTC.

The chain couples TRBV5-1 to TRBJ2-7; 8 nucleotides agree with TRBD1. J gave up 5 bases and V 4 bases, and 14 bases lay outside the gene matches. The CDR3 runs to 16 residues. CDR1 is SGHRS and CDR2 is YFSETQ in the germline V gene. The CDR3 coding sequence is TGCGCCAGCAGCCTGCAAAGGGCAGGGGGCCCTCACGAGCAGTACTTC. Amino acids: CASSLQRAGGPHEQYF.

This clonotype showed up just a few times. The chain has TRBV19 and TRBJ2-1, with TRBD2 matching 9 bases. CDR3 size: 17 residues. With V trimmed by 3 bases and J by 3 bases, 9 bases remained unmatched. Germline assignment: CDR1 LNHDA and CDR2 SQIVND (reference sequence). Written as DNA, the CDR3 is TGTGCCAGTAGTATTTCGTTTACTAGCGGGTACTACAATGAGCAGTTCTTC. This sequence encodes CASSISFTSGYYNEQFF.

This sequence joins TRBV4-1 and TRBJ2-1, with unresolved D. The germline V and J ends were trimmed by 1 base and 6 bases, with 13 bases remaining between them. The CDR3 extends over 15 amino acids. Germline loops: CDR1 MGHRA, CDR2 YSYEKL. The CDR3 protein is CASSQGPPEANEQFF. CDR3 DNA: TGCGCCAGCAGCCAAGGCCCCCCCGAGGCCAATGAGCAGTTCTTC.

CDR3 nucleotide sequence: TGTGCCAGCAGCTTGGGCACCAACTCCTATGGCTACACCTTC. It specifies CASSLGTNSYGYTF. This chain joins TRBV7-9 and TRBJ1-2, with no clear D. V was trimmed by 3 bases and J by 4 bases, leaving 12 bases between them. CDR1 SEHNR and CDR2 FQNEAQ come from the germline V gene (reference sequence). The CDR3 is made up of 14 amino acids.

The chain is built from TRBV6-2 or TRBV6-3 and TRBJ1-5, with no clear D. V shed 2 bases and J shed 11 bases, with 10 bases lying between them. Germline V CDR1 and CDR2: MNHEY, SVGEGT. There are 12 residues in the CDR3. The CDR3 reads CASSYRAGAQHF. The CDR3 DNA reads as TGTGCCAGCAGTTACCGGGCCGGGGCCCAGCATTTT.

The J gene is TRBJ2-1, the V gene TRBV7-8, with 16 bases identical to TRBD2. The CDR3 sequence is 20 residues long. V shed 2 bases, J shed 2 bases, and the junction held 9 bases outside the gene matches. Looked up from germline, CDR1 is SGHVS and CDR2 is FQNEAQ. CDR3 sequence (DNA): TGTGCCAGCAGCTTACTACCCTTCGGGACTAGCGGGGGGGCCTACAATGAGCAGTTCTTC. Its protein is CASSLLPFGTSGGAYNEQFF.

This clonotype has ten or more counts. The rearrangement uses TRBV18 and TRBJ1-4; the D gene is possibly TRBD1 (6 bases). Germline CDR1 KGHSH, CDR2 LQKENI. This CDR3 region has 15 residues. Deletions cut 2 bases from V and 8 bases from J, with 15 bases between. This chain's CDR3 is CASSPAGQPAEKLFF. The DNA for the CDR3 is TGTGCCAGCTCACCAGCCGGACAGCCGGCGGAAAAACTGTTTTTT.

This clonotype was counted a few times. The chain recombines TRBV3-1 with TRBJ1-5; the D gene is possibly TRBD1 (6 bases). The CDR3 spans 16 residues. The V gene's germline CDR1 is LGHDT and CDR2 YNNKEL (reference sequence). V lost 0 bases, J lost 7 bases, and 16 bases lay in between. CDR3 in amino acids: CASSQEGGGFGQPQHF. CDR3 DNA sequence: TGTGCCAGCAGCCAAGAAGGGGGGGGTTTCGGGCAGCCCCAGCATTTT.

There are many counts of this clonotype. The chain carries TRBV12-3 or TRBV12-4 and TRBJ1-6, with D possibly TRBD1 on 6 matching bases. V lost 5 bases and J 10 bases, leaving 12 bases between the germline ends. There are 13 residues in the CDR3. CDR3 bases: TGTGCCAGCAGTCCAGGGGTATACTCACCCCTCCACTTT. Amino acid sequence: CASSPGVYSPLHF.

The sample holds a few counts of this clonotype. The chain links TRBV20-1 to TRBJ2-1; D is unresolved. Germline CDR1 is DFQATT and CDR2 is SNEGSKA (reference sequence). The CDR3 consists of 14 residues. V was cut by 6 bases and J by 0 bases, with 12 bases left in between. The CDR3 region is CSALALSSYNEQFF. The CDR3 nucleotides read TGCAGTGCCCTGGCGCTGAGCTCCTACAATGAGCAGTTCTTC.